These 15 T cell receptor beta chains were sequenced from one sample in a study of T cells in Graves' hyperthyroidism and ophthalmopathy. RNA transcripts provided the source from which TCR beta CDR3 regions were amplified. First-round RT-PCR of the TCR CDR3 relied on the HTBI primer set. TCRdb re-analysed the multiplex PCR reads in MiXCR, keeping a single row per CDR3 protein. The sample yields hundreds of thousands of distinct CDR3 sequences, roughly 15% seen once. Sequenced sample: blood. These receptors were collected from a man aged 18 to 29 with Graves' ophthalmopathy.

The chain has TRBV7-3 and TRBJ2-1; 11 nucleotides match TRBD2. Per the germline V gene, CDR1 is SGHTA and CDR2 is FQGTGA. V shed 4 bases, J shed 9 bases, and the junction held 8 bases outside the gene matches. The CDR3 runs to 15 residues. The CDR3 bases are TGTGCCAGCAGCTCCGCGGCGCTAGCGGGAGGTGAGCAGTTCTTC. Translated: CASSSAALAGGEQFF. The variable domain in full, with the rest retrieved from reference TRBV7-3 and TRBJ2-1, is GAGVSQTPSNKVTEKGKYVELRCDPISGHTALYWYRQSLGQGPEFLIYFQGTGAADDSGLPNDRFFAVRPEGSVSTLKIQRTERGDSAVYLCASSSAALAGGEQFFGPGTRLTVL.

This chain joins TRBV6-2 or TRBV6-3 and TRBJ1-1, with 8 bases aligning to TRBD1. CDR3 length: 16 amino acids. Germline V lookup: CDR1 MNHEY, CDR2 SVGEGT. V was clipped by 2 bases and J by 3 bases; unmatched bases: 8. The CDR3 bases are TGTGCCAGCAGTTACGTGCCAGGGGGCAGGTACACTGAAGCTTTCTTT. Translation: CASSYVPGGRYTEAFF.

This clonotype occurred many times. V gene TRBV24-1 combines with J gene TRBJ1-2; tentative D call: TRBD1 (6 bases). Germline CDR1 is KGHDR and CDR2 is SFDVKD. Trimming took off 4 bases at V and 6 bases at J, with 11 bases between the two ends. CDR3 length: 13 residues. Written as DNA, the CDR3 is TGTGCCACCAGTGACACAAACAGGGATGGCTACACCTTC. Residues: CATSDTNRDGYTF.

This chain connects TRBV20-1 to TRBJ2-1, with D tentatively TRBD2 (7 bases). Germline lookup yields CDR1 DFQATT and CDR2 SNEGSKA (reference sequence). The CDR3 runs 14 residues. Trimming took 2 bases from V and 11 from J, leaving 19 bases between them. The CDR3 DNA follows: TGCAGTGCTAGATTCCCCCGGGGGGCCTATAAGCAGTTCTTC. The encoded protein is CSARFPRGAYKQFF.

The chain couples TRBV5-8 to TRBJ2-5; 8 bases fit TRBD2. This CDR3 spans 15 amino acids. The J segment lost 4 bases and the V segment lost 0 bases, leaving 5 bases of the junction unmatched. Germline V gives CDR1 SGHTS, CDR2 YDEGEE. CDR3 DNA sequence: TGTGCCAGCAGCTTGGCCCGACTAGCGCCAGAGACCCAGTACTTC. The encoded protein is CASSLARLAPETQYF.

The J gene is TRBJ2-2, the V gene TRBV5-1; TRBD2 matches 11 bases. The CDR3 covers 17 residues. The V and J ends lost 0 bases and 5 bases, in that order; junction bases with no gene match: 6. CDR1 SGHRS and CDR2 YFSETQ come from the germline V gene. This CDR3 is CASSLGTSGRGTGELFF. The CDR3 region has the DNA TGCGCCAGCAGCTTGGGCACTAGCGGGAGAGGAACCGGGGAGCTGTTTTTT. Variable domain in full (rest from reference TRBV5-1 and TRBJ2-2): KAGVTQTPRYLIKTRGQQVTLSCSPISGHRSVSWYQQTPGQGLQFLFEYFSETQRNKGNFPGRFSGRQFSNSRSEMNVSTLELGDSALYLCASSLGTSGRGTGELFFGEGSRLTVL.

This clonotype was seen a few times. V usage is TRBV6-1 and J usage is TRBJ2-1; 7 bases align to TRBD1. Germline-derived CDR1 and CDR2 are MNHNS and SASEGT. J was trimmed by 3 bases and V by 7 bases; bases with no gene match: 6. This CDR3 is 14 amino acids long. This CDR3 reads CASNPGTDYNEQFF. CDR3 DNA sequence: TGTGCCAGCAACCCCGGGACAGACTACAATGAGCAGTTCTTC.

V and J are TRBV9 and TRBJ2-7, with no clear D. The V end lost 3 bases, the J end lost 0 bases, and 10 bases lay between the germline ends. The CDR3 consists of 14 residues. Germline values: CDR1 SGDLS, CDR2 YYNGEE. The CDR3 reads CASSGLNGSYEQYF. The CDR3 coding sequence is TGTGCCAGCAGCGGATTAAATGGCTCCTACGAGCAGTACTTC.

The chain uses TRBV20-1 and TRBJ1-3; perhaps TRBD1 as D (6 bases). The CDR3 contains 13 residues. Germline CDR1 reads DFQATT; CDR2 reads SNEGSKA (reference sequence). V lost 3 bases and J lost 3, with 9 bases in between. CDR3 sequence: CSARDSNGNTIYF. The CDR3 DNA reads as TGCAGTGCTAGGGACAGTAATGGAAACACCATATATTTT.

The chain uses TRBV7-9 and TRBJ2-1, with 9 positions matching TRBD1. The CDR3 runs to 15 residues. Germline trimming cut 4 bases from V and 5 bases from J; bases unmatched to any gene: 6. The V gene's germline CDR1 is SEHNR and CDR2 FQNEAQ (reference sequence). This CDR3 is CASSSGTGRHNEQFF. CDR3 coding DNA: TGTGCCAGCAGCTCTGGGACAGGGAGGCACAATGAGCAGTTCTTC.

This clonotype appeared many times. CDR3 residues: CAITEPGQGATGELFF. DNA for the CDR3: TGTGCCATCACTGAACCGGGACAGGGGGCGACCGGGGAGCTGTTTTTT. The chain combines TRBV10-3 with TRBJ2-2; TRBD1 aligns across 12 bases. Unmatched junction bases numbered 8, after V lost 7 bases and J lost 5 bases. Per the germline V gene, CDR1 is ENHRY and CDR2 is SYGVKD. The CDR3 totals 16 residues.

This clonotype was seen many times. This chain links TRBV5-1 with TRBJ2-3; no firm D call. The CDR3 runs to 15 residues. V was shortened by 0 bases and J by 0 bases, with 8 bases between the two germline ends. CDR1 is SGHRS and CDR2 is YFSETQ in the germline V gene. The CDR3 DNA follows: TGCGCCAGCAGCTTGGACAGTTCTAGCACAGATACGCAGTATTTT. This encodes CASSLDSSSTDTQYF.

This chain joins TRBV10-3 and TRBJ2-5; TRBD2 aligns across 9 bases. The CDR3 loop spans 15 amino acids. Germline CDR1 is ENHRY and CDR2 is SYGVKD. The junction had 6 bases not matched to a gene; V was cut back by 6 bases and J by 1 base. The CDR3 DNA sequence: TGTGCCATCAGACCCGATAGCGGGGGCCAAGAGACCCAGTACTTC. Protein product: CAIRPDSGGQETQYF.

The CDR3 nucleotides read TGTGCCACAAGTAAGGGGCAAAGCTCCTACAATGAGCAGTTCTTC. Protein product: CATSKGQSSYNEQFF. The chain recombines TRBV6-1 with TRBJ2-1; perhaps TRBD1 as D (5 bases). Trimming shortened V by 10 bases and J by 0 bases, and 16 bases separated the two germline ends. There are 15 residues in the CDR3. Germline CDR1 and CDR2: MNHNS and SASEGT.

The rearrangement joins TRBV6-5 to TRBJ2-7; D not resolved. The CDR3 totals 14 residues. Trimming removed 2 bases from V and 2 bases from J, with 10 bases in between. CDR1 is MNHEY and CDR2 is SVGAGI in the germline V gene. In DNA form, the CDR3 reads TGTGCCAGCAGTTACGCCTCGGCAGCCTACGAGCAGTACTTC. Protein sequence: CASSYASAAYEQYF.